This T cell receptor beta chain was observed in a study of blood T cell repertoires in COVID-19. Study overall: T cells, B-cell-depleted T cells, or PBMCs supplied cDNA or gDNA.

V was clipped by 3 bases and J by 0 bases; unmatched bases: 4. This CDR3 is built from 15 residues. The germline V gene has CDR1 LNHDA and CDR2 SQIVND (reference sequence). Seattle enrolled patients during active infection and tracked them longitudinally. Per the original data handling: How many nucleated cells were present was estimated from reference gene primer amplification. Data came from immunoSEQ multiplex PCR; TCRdb stores just in-frame clones and leaves some out. Clone size and the V and J calls come from that table; the DNA yielded D and trimming. The table lists 300,000 to 350,000 clones, 87% of them singletons, with over 6% in the top ten.

Source material: peripheral blood. This TCR derives from a woman aged 45-59 years with COVID-19, enrolled during active disease. The V and J genes are TRBV19 and TRBJ2-5, with 7 positions matching TRBD2. The CDR3 region is CASSMGSGHQETQYF. The CDR3 DNA reads as TGTGCCAGTAGTATGGGTAGCGGGCACCAAGAGACCCAGTACTTC.